This TCR beta chain was profiled in a study of cytomegalovirus exposure and HLA in healthy donors. Study-level background: From HLA-typed donors, an early data release held tens of millions of unique TCRs. Whole-study results and caveats: Trimming of TCR beta V- and J-genes showed a link, identified in a later analysis, to a missense DCLRE1C variant. The authors listed 150 to 200 TCR beta chains as cytomegalovirus-associated.

PCR was performed using 60 Vbeta and 13 Jbeta primers. In the original workflow: As a later analysis found, there were 80 million or so unique TCR beta chains, of which roughly 11 million were shared. Here immunoSEQ multiplex PCR was the method, and the copy in TCRdb shows in-frame clones only, minus some. Clone size and V and J calls were adopted from that table, with D and trimming inferred from the DNA. This table holds some 150,000 clones, around 69% found once. Concerning this clone itself: What it binds is not known.

The germline V gene has CDR1 SGHTA and CDR2 FQGNSA. The length of the CDR3 is 16 residues. Trimming cost V 0 bases and J 4 bases; bases outside gene matches: 8. The rearrangement links TRBV7-2 to TRBJ1-2; 7 bases agree with TRBD1. This sequence was found in a man aged 55 to 70 in good health and CMV-seronegative. The sequenced material came from PBMCs. The CDR3 region has the DNA TGTGCCAGCAGCTTAGCGGGTGGCAGGGGGGTCTATGGCTACACCTTC. Translating gives CASSLAGGRGVYGYTF.